This T cell receptor (beta chain) is from a study of blood T cells in healthy people across ages. With a J-beta primer mix and a sample-barcoded 5' primer, a second PCR ran about 6 to 11 cycles. TCRdb called the 5' RACE reads again in MiXCR, with one record for every CDR3 protein. This sample has some 800,000 distinct CDR3 sequences; about 42% occur once, and the top ten carry around 18%. This clonotype has just one count. No antigen is known for it. The germline V gene encodes CDR1 MNHEY and CDR2 SVGAGI. Trimming took off 2 bases at V and 0 bases at J, with 7 bases between the two ends. This CDR3 comprises 14 residues. Study outcomes and limitations: In older individuals, TCR beta diversity per million T cells was lower, falling roughly linearly with age.

The clonotype originates from a man in his sixties in good health. This chain uses TRBV6-5 with TRBJ1-2; D gene ambiguous. Sequencing was done on a sample of blood. The CDR3 region has the DNA TGTGCCAGCAGTTACACGGAGGCTAACTATGGCTACACCTTC. Translating gives CASSYTEANYGYTF.